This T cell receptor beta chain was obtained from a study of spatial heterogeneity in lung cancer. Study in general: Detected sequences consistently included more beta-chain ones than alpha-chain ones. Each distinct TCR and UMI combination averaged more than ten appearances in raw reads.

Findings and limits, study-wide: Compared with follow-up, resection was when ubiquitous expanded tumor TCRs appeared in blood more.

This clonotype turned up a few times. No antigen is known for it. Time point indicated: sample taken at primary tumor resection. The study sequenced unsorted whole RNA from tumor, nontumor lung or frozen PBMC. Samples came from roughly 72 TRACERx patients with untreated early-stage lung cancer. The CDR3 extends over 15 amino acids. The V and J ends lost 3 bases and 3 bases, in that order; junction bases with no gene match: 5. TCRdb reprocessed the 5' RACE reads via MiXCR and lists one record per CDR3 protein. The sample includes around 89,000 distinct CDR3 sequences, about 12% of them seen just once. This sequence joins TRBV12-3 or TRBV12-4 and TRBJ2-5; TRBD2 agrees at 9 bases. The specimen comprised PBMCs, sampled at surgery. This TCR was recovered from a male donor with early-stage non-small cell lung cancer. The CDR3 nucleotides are TGTGCCAGCAGTTTCCGAGCGGGGGGTAAAGAGACCCAGTACTTC. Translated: CASSFRAGGKETQYF.